This T cell receptor beta chain emerged from a study of vaccination and CD4 T cells after COVID-19. Study-level background: Of the convalescent patients, who were SARS-CoV-2 positive by nasal swab PCR, fewer than 10 had mild and one severe disease.

Time point denoted: late sampling 161 to 241 days after vaccination in three convalescent patients. This CDR3 region has 13 residues. Between the trimmed V and J ends, which lost 6 bases and 1 base, there was a span of 9 bases. Germline lookup yields CDR1 MDHEN and CDR2 SYDVKM. Each CDR3 protein is one row after TCRdb ran MiXCR on the PCR reads. The table records 26,000 or so distinct CDR3 sequences, roughly 51% of them present only once. This specimen consisted of CD4+ T cells from blood, obtained about 7 months after SARS-CoV-2 vaccination. The origin of this receptor is a human donor who had recovered from COVID-19. The J gene is TRBJ1-1, the V gene TRBV28; tentatively, D is TRBD1 (5 bases). CDR3 DNA sequence: TGTGCCAGCAGCGACAGTCGGAACACTGAAGCTTTCTTT. Its translation is CASSDSRNTEAFF.